The entry that follows covers one T cell receptor (beta chain) sequence. Its antigen remains unidentified. The V and J ends lost 6 bases and 4 bases respectively, with 18 bases between them. This CDR3 comprises 15 residues. From germline, CDR1 is MNHEY and CDR2 SVGAGI. This sample is drawn from a study of cytomegalovirus exposure and HLA in healthy donors. Libraries were prepared by immunoSEQ multiplex PCR; TCRdb keeps only in-frame clonotypes and omits some of them. The table has 150,000 to 200,000 clones, more than 75% seen once. Points from the study as a whole: Most TCR sequences showed up rarely, but some public TCRs showed up in many donors. In vitro, a few CMV-associated chains proved specific for CMV antigens. One later analysis, an examination of the roughly 130 validation repertoires, found that first-cohort TCR clusters tended to co-occur in them.

The J gene is TRBJ1-2, the V gene TRBV6-5; D is ambiguous. The TCR comes from a woman younger than 35 in good health and CMV-seronegative. Sequencing was carried out using PBMCs. CDR3 amino acids: CASRPTAPLGYGYTF. The CDR3 DNA follows: TGTGCCAGCAGACCGACTGCGCCCCTAGGCTATGGCTACACCTTC.